This TCR beta chain was sequenced during a study of T cell responses to AZD1222 COVID-19 vaccine (TCRdb year 2021). For context, the study as a whole: AZD1222 recipients whose second dose came at about 4 weeks and those whose second dose came at about 12 weeks were combined into one group, since spike-specific TCR depth and breadth did not differ between the two schedules. A total of roughly 240 trial participants underwent TCR sequencing, of whom 207 received two doses of AZD1222 and about 25 received two doses of the MenACWY control vaccine. Trial participants were enrolled by age into subgroups of 18-55, 56-69 and 70-plus years, and 148, 28 and 57 TCR-sequenced participants, respectively, were included in these subgroups. Study-level results and caveats: The 56-69-year group was small, and its depth increase did not reach significance, likely because of low power. Participants were mostly white British, with more females than males. The authors suggested clonal diversity may have been underestimated. Reportedly, close to half of the unique spike-specific TCRs recognized epitopes lying outside the regions that are mutated in the B.1.351 and B.1.1.7 variants. Conclusions about previously exposed vaccinees are limited, since just five to seven AZD1222 recipients were seropositive for SARS-CoV-2 at baseline. After two AZD1222 doses, both the breadth and the depth of spike-specific TCRs were significantly higher than at day 0 and than in MenACWY recipients. The whole spike protein was spanned by vaccine-associated CD4 TCRs, and dominant responses were seen in regions 160-218 and 743-854. Because no day 14 peak-response samples were available, the repertoires could be characterized only after the peak T cell response.

As regards this clone: This receptor's antigen is unknown. No per-base quality is available; no much larger clone lies one base away.

The CDR3 regions of human TCRbeta chains were subjected to immunosequencing. In the authors' own workflow: TCRs in the repertoires were matched against a reference library of SARS-CoV-2-specific TCRs that had been generated with the MIRA antigen-specificity platform. Breadth was defined as the fraction of unique TCRs that were SARS-CoV-2-associated, and depth was defined as the fraction of total T cells that were SARS-CoV-2-associated. Each spike-specific TCR was assigned to its reactive spike region and to a CD4 or CD8 class using the MIRA data. Log10-transformed breadth and depth values were compared by one-way ANOVA with Sidak's multiple comparisons tests. TCRdb holds this immuneACCESS table with in-frame rearrangements only. Some clones are missing; in checked studies, unresolved V genes explain under half, and the rest has no known cause. The D gene and trimming were derived from the DNA, and the V and J assignments and clone size from that table. In this sample the table shows 170,000 or so clones, roughly nine tenths of which occur a single time. 2.6% of the sample belongs to the ten largest clones.

The junction carries 11 bases between V and J, which are trimmed by 2 bases and 4 bases respectively. Via the germline V gene, CDR1 is KGHSH and CDR2 LQKENI. From its cysteine to its phenylalanine, the CDR3 spans 14 amino acids. Left in the record is the CDR3 DNA by itself, 42 bases read in frame from the first base. The time point label, as the study defines it: baseline before first vaccination. Vaccinee samples were obtained from the UK trials COV001 and COV002, which included a single-blind randomized controlled phase 2/3 trial of AZD1222 (ChAdOx1 nCoV-19) in healthy adults. Trial participant PBMC samples were collected at day 0 and day 28 after the second dose for TCRbeta chain sequencing.

The sequences come from peripheral blood, collected on day 0 of AZD1222 vaccination. The receptor was isolated from an adult in good health. The chain is made from TRBV18 and TRBJ1-1; the D gene is possibly TRBD1, with 5 bases matching. The CDR3 protein: CASSPFARATEAFF. The sequenced DNA is TGTGCCAGCTCACCATTTGCCAGGGCCACTGAAGCTTTCTTT.